The 8 T cell receptor beta chains below all came from one sample that was sequenced in a study of regulatory T cells in long-lasting Graves disease. CDR3-region Arm-PCR and iRepertoire HTBI primers produced the TCR beta libraries. Using its own MiXCR run on the multiplex PCR reads, TCRdb lists one record per CDR3 protein. The table has about 660,000 distinct CDR3 sequences, 25% to 35% seen once. Time point of the sample: persistent/refractory GD, antithyroid drugs over 5 years with positive TRAb. Extracted PBMC RNA gave rise to the TCR library. The starting material was peripheral blood mononuclear cells (PBMCs), obtained when the disease was refractory, from a patient treated with antithyroid drugs. Receptors were obtained from a female donor with Graves disease.

This clonotype was seen more than once but under ten times. The V gene is TRBV19, the J gene TRBJ1-1; TRBD1 agrees at 7 bases. V lost 6 bases and J lost 5; bases outside the gene matches: 12. The CDR3 runs to 15 residues. CDR1 and CDR2 from the germline V gene are LNHDA and SQIVND (reference sequence). CDR3 amino acids: CASSATTGVATEAFF. The CDR3 DNA is TGTGCCAGTAGCGCTACTACAGGGGTGGCGACTGAAGCTTTCTTT.

V gene TRBV12-3 or TRBV12-4 combines with J gene TRBJ1-3; D remains ambiguous. Trimming stripped 5 bases from V and 1 base from J, with 12 bases between. This CDR3 spans 15 amino acids. Written as DNA, the CDR3 is TGTGCCAGCAGTCGGGTGGTGGGTTCTGGAAACACCATATATTTT. It is translated as CASSRVVGSGNTIYF.

The genes are TRBV11-2 and TRBJ2-1; D ambiguous. The V and J ends lost 5 bases and 0 bases respectively, with 11 bases between them. CDR1 is SGHAT, CDR2 FQNNGV, per germline. This CDR3 region has 15 residues. The CDR3 reads CASSIDSSSYNEQFF. The CDR3 DNA follows: TGTGCCAGCAGCATCGACTCGAGCTCCTACAATGAGCAGTTCTTC.

The chain links TRBV6-1 to TRBJ1-2, with TRBD1 identical over 7 bases. The junction had 9 bases not matched to a gene; V was cut back by 5 bases and J by 9 bases. CDR1 MNHNS and CDR2 SASEGT come from the germline V gene. The CDR3 runs to 13 residues. CDR3 coding DNA: TGTGCCAGCAGTAACGACAGGGTTTCCCGCTACACCTTC. It yields the protein CASSNDRVSRYTF.

The chain combines TRBV25-1 with TRBJ1-1, with D perhaps matching TRBD1 (6 bases). V lost 2 bases, J lost 0 bases, and 10 bases lay in between. Germline CDR1 is MGHDK and CDR2 is SYGVNS. This CDR3 region has 15 residues. CDR3 in DNA: TGTGCCAGCAGTGAACTCCAGGGGTTGAACACTGAAGCTTTCTTT. Translating gives CASSELQGLNTEAFF.

This clonotype was recorded a few times. The rearrangement links TRBV12-3 or TRBV12-4 to TRBJ1-4; the match to TRBD1 covers 9 bases. This CDR3 spans 14 amino acids. Trimming took 3 bases from V and 7 from J; bases not matched to a gene: 3. The CDR3, as DNA: TGTGCCAGCAGTTTCTGGGACAGGGCTGAAAAACTGTTTTTT. Its translation: CASSFWDRAEKLFF.

The J gene is TRBJ2-7, the V gene TRBV20-1, with D maybe TRBD2 (5 bases). Trimming took 1 base from V and 6 from J, leaving 16 bases between them. Germline CDR1 is DFQATT and CDR2 is SNEGSKA (reference sequence). This CDR3 region has 14 residues. The CDR3 here is CSARVASSVVEQYF. DNA for the CDR3: TGCAGTGCTAGAGTAGCGTCATCTGTAGTCGAGCAGTACTTC.

This clonotype was seen a handful of times. The V call is TRBV20-1, the J call TRBJ1-6; D is perhaps TRBD1 (6 bases). The CDR3 runs to 15 residues. Trimming removed 6 bases from V and 9 bases from J, with 21 bases in between. Germline CDR1 is DFQATT and CDR2 is SNEGSKA (reference sequence). The CDR3 loop is CSARTIGGGSSPLHF. CDR3 nucleotide sequence: TGCAGTGCACGAACTATAGGGGGGGGGAGTTCACCCCTCCACTTT.